This T cell receptor beta chain was captured in a study of T cell responses to AZD1222 COVID-19 vaccine. Overall study findings and caveats: Possibly, clonal diversity was underestimated; donors were largely white British and included more females. A rise in Spike-specific TCR breadth and depth followed two AZD1222 doses.

Germline CDR1 is LGHNA and CDR2 is YNFKEQ. Trimming left V 0 bases short and J 4 bases short, with 12 bases between. The CDR3 contains 15 residues. On this clone itself: Its cognate antigen is unknown.

The repertoire was sequenced with immunoSEQ multiplex PCR; TCRdb's copy has only in-frame clones and lacks some. The sample table includes under 150,000 clones. This TCR was sampled from an adult in good health. The sample comprised peripheral blood. The chain couples TRBV4-2 to TRBJ1-2; no definite D call. CDR3 nucleotides: TGTGCCAGCAGCCAAGAGGCGGTGGGGAGCTATGGCTACACCTTC. It translates to CASSQEAVGSYGYTF.